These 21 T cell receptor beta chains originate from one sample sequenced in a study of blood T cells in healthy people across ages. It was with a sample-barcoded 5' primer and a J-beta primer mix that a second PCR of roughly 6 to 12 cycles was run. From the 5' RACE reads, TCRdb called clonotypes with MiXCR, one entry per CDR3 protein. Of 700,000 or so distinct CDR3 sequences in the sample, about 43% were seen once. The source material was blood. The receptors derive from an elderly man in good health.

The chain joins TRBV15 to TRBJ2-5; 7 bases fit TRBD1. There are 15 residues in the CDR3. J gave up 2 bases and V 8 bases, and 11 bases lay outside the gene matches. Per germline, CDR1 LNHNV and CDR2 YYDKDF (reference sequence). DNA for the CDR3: TGTGCCACCGAGAGAGAAGGGGGCAAACAAGAGACCCAGTACTTC. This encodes CATEREGGKQETQYF.

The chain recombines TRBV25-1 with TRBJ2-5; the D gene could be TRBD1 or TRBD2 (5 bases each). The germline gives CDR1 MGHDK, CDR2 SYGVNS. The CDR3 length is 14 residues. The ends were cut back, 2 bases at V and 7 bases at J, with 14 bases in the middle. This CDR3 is CASSEVGARSTQYF. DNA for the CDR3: TGTGCCAGCAGTGAAGTCGGGGCCCGATCGACCCAGTACTTC. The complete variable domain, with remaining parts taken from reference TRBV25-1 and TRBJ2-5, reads EADIYQTPRYLVIGTGKKITLECSQTMGHDKMYWYQQDPGMELHLIHYSYGVNSTEKGDLSSESTVSRIRTEHFPLTLESARPSHTSQYLCASSEVGARSTQYFGPGTRLLVL.

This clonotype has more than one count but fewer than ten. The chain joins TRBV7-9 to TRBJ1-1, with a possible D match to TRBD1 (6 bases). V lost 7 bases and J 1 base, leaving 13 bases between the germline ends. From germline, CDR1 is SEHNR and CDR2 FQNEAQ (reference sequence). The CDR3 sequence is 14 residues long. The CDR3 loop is CASTPDRANTEAFF. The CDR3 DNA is TGTGCCAGCACCCCGGACAGAGCGAACACTGAAGCTTTCTTT.

CDR3 residues: CASSVLLGYGGELFF. DNA for the CDR3: TGTGCCAGCAGCGTATTGTTAGGATACGGCGGGGAGCTGTTTTTT. The genes are TRBV9 and TRBJ2-2; no reliable D call. Germline loops: CDR1 SGDLS, CDR2 YYNGEE. The CDR3 is 15 amino acids. The V gene lost 1 base and the J gene lost 7 bases, with 14 bases spanning the gap.

This chain's CDR3 is CAISRRDGPGETQYF. As DNA, the CDR3 is TGTGCCATCAGTCGTCGGGACGGTCCGGGGGAGACCCAGTACTTC. The V and J genes are TRBV10-3 and TRBJ2-5; perhaps D is TRBD1 or TRBD2 (5 bases each). CDR1 and CDR2 (germline): ENHRY, SYGVKD. The CDR3 sequence is 15 residues long. The V gene lost 5 bases and the J gene lost 5 bases, with 18 bases spanning the gap.

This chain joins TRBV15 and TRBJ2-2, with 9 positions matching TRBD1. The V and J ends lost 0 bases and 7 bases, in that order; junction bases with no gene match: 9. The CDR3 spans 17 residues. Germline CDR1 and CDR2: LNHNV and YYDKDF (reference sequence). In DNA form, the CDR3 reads TGTGCCACCAGCAGAGATCATCCGGGACAGGGTATCGGGGAGCTGTTTTTT. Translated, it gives CATSRDHPGQGIGELFF.

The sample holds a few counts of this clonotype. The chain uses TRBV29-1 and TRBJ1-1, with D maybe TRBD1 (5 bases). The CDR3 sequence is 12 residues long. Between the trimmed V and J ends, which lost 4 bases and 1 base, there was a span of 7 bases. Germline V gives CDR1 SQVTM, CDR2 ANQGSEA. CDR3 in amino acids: CSVGDWNTEAFF. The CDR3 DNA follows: TGCAGCGTTGGGGACTGGAACACTGAAGCTTTCTTT.

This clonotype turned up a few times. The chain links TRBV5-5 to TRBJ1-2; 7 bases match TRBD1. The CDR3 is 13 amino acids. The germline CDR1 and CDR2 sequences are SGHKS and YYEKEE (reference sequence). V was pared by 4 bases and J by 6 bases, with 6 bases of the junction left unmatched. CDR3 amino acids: CASSGRQGNGYTF. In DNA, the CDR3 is TGTGCCAGCAGCGGACGACAGGGAAATGGCTACACCTTC.

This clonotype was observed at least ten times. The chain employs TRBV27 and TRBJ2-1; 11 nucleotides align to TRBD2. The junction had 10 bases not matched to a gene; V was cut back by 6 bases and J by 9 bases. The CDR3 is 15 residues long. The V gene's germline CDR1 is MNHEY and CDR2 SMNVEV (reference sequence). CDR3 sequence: CASSPATSGSGEQFF. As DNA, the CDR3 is TGTGCCAGCAGCCCCGCAACTAGCGGGAGTGGTGAGCAGTTCTTC.

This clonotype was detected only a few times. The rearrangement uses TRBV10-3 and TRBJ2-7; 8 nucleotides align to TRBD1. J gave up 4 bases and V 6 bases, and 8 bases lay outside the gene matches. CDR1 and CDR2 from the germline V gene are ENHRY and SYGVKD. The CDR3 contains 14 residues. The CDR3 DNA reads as TGTGCCATCAGGGGGACAGGTCGCGGGTACGAGCAGTACTTC. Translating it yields CAIRGTGRGYEQYF.

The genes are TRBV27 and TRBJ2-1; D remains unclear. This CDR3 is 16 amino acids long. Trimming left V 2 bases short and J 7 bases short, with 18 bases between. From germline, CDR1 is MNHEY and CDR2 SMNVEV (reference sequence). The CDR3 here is CASSLKTGIPSNEQFF. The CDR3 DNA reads TGTGCCAGCAGTTTAAAAACCGGTATACCCTCTAATGAGCAGTTCTTC.

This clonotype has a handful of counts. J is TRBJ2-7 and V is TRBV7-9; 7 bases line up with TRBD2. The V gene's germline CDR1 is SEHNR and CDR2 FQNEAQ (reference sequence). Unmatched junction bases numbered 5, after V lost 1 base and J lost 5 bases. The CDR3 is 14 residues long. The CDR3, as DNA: TGTGCCAGCAGCTTAGGTCTAGCGGCCCACGAGCAGTACTTC. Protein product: CASSLGLAAHEQYF.

The CDR3 DNA is TGTGCCAGCGTACAGGGCGCTTATCAGCCCCAGCATTTT. It translates to CASVQGAYQPQHF. The chain carries TRBV6-2 or TRBV6-3 and TRBJ1-5, with a weak D call TRBD1 (6 bases). The germline V gene encodes CDR1 MNHEY and CDR2 SVGEGT. This CDR3 is 13 amino acids long. The germline V and J ends were trimmed by 8 bases and 5 bases, with 13 bases remaining between them.

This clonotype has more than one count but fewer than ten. CDR3 in DNA: TGCGCCAGCAGCCCCGGGACTAGGACGTACGAGCAGTACTTC. This translates into CASSPGTRTYEQYF. The gene calls are TRBV10-1 and TRBJ2-7, with 8 bases fitting TRBD2. The junction had 8 bases not matched to a gene; V was cut back by 6 bases and J by 4 bases. This CDR3 region has 14 residues. In germline, CDR1 is WNHNN, CDR2 SYGVQD (reference sequence).

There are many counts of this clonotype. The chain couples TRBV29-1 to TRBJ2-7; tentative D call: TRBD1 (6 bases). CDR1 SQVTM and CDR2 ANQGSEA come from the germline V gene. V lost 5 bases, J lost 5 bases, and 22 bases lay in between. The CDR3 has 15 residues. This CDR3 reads CSVSVPGTIENEQYF. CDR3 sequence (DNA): TGCAGCGTTTCGGTGCCCGGGACAATTGAGAACGAGCAGTACTTC.

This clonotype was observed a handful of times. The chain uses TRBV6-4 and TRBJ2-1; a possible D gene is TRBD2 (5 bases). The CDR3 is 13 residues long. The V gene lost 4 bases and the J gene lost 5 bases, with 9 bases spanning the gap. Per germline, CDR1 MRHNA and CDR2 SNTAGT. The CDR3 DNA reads TGTGCCAGCAGTGCCACTAGGGACAATGAGCAGTTCTTC. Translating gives CASSATRDNEQFF.

CDR3: CASSPSGFTEAFF. CDR3 nucleotide sequence: TGTGCCAGCAGTCCCTCAGGGTTCACTGAAGCTTTCTTT. This chain joins TRBV2 and TRBJ1-1; the D gene is possibly TRBD1 (5 bases). Germline-derived CDR1 and CDR2 are SNHLY and FYNNEI. CDR3 size: 13 residues. The V end was cut by 5 bases, the J end by 4 bases, with 11 bases between.

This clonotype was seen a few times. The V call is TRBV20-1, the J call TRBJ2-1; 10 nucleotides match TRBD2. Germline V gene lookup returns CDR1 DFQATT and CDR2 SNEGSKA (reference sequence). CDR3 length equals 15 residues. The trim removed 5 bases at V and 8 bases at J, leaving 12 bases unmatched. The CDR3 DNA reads TGCAGTGCTTCCCACGGACTAGCGGTATCCTATGAGCAGTTCTTC. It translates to CSASHGLAVSYEQFF.

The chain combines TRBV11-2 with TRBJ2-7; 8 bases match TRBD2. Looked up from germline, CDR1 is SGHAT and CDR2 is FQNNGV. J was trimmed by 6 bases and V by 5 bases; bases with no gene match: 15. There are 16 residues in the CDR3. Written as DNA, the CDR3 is TGTGCCAGCAGCGCCGTAGCGGGACCCACAACCCCCGAGCAGTACTTC. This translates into CASSAVAGPTTPEQYF.

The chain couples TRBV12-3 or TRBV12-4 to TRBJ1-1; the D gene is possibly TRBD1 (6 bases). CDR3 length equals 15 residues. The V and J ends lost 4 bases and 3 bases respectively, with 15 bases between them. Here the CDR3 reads CASSSLQGGHTEAFF. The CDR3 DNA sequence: TGTGCCAGCAGTTCATTACAGGGCGGGCACACTGAAGCTTTCTTT.

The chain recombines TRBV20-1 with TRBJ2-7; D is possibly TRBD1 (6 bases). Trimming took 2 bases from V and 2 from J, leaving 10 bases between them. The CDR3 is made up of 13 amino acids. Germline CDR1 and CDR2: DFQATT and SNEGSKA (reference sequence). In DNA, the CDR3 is TGCAGTGCTAGATCTGGGGGCGCCTACGAGCAGTACTTC. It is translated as CSARSGGAYEQYF.